The 9 T cell receptor beta chains given below trace back to one sample, sequenced in a study of CD8 T cells in ankylosing spondylitis. TCRdb analysed the 5' RACE reads with MiXCR anew, one entry per CDR3 protein. The table shows about 160,000 distinct CDR3 sequences, with around a tenth occurring only once. The sequenced sample consisted of blood, either unsorted or a sorted T cell fraction (not recorded which). The receptors derive from a female donor with ankylosing spondylitis or in good health (not recorded which).

This clonotype was found once. At one end the junction does not follow the germline gene, possibly because of a read error. DNA for the CDR3: TGTGCCAGTAGTGACCGACCCAATGAGCAGTTCTTC. As protein: CASSDRPNEQFF. The chain uses TRBV25-1 and TRBJ2-1, with D uncertain. Germline CDR1 and CDR2: MGHDK and SYGVNS. The CDR3 is 12 amino acids.

This rearrangement joins TRBV30 to TRBJ1-1; D perhaps matches TRBD1 (5 bases). Trimming shortened V by 8 bases and J by 4 bases, and 17 bases separated the two germline ends. The CDR3 contains 13 residues. Germline CDR1 and CDR2: GTSNPN and SVGIG (reference sequence). The CDR3: CAGWSGGRTEAFF. The CDR3 DNA follows: TGTGCCGGGTGGTCCGGGGGTCGCACTGAAGCTTTCTTT. Looking up the rest from reference TRBV30 and TRBJ1-1 gives the full variable domain: SQTIHQWPATLVQPVGSPLSLECTVEGTSNPNLYWYRQAAGRGLQLLFYSVGIGQISSEVPQNLSASRPQDRQFILSSKKLLLSDSGFYLCAGWSGGRTEAFFGQGTRLTVV.

This clonotype came up a few times. This rearrangement joins TRBV5-5 to TRBJ1-1; D unresolved. CDR3 length equals 16 residues. The V and J ends lost 0 bases and 5 bases respectively, with 17 bases between them. CDR1 SGHKS and CDR2 YYEKEE come from the germline V gene (reference sequence). The CDR3 DNA is TGTGCCAGCAGCTTGGCCCTGGGTTTCCCGGGGACTGAAGCTTTCTTT. Protein: CASSLALGFPGTEAFF.

The rearrangement uses TRBV7-2 and TRBJ2-3; a weak D match, TRBD2 (6 bases). This CDR3 has 16 residues. Germline V gives CDR1 SGHTA, CDR2 FQGNSA. Trimming removed 4 bases from V and 0 bases from J, with 14 bases in between. The DNA of the CDR3 is TGTGCCAGCAGCTCGGGACTCACACGTAGCACAGATACGCAGTATTTT. Protein product: CASSSGLTRSTDTQYF.

This clonotype occurred a few times. The chain is built from TRBV27 and TRBJ2-1; weak D call: TRBD2 (6 bases). This CDR3 has 13 residues. V lost 3 bases, J lost 4 bases, and 7 bases lay in between. Germline loops: CDR1 MNHEY, CDR2 SMNVEV (reference sequence). The CDR3 coding sequence is TGTGCCAGCAGTTTTGCGGGGTACAATGAGCAGTTCTTC. Translating it yields CASSFAGYNEQFF.

This clonotype was seen a few times. The chain has TRBV7-9 and TRBJ2-1, with a weak D call TRBD2 (6 bases). Germline values: CDR1 SEHNR, CDR2 FQNEAQ (reference sequence). The CDR3 has 14 amino acids. V lost 4 bases and J lost 8, with 15 bases in between. CDR3 sequence: CASSSPSSVDEQFF. As DNA, the CDR3 is TGTGCCAGCAGCTCCCCCTCTAGCGTCGATGAGCAGTTCTTC. The whole variable domain, filled in from reference TRBV7-9 and TRBJ2-1, reads DTGVSQNPRHKITKRGQNVTFRCDPISEHNRLYWYRQTLGQGPEFLTYFQNEAQLEKSRLLSDRFSAERPKGSFSTLEIQRTEQGDSAMYLCASSSPSSVDEQFFGPGTRLTVL.

The chain combines TRBV6-2 or TRBV6-3 with TRBJ2-7; D tentatively reads TRBD1 or TRBD2 (6 bases each). Between the trimmed V and J ends, which lost 8 bases and 2 bases, there was a span of 16 bases. CDR1 and CDR2 (germline): MNHEY, SVGEGT. The CDR3 runs 14 residues. For the CDR3, the DNA is TGTGCCAGCCAGACTAGGACAGTGACCTACGAGCAGTACTTC. Its translation is CASQTRTVTYEQYF.

The J gene is TRBJ2-1, the V gene TRBV7-6; 8 bases map to TRBD2. The J segment lost 0 bases and the V segment lost 3 bases, leaving 4 bases of the junction unmatched. The germline V gene encodes CDR1 SGHVS and CDR2 FNYEAQ. The CDR3 contains 16 residues. CDR3 DNA: TGTGCCAGCAGCTTCATAGCGGGAAGCTCCTACAATGAGCAGTTCTTC. Encoded protein: CASSFIAGSSYNEQFF.

This clonotype appeared a few times. This chain uses TRBV9 with TRBJ2-1; D gene uncertain. This CDR3 is built from 13 residues. Germline V gene lookup returns CDR1 SGDLS and CDR2 YYNGEE. V was clipped by 0 bases and J by 7 bases, with 8 bases between them. The CDR3 loop is CASSVEGENEQFF. The DNA of the CDR3 is TGTGCCAGCAGCGTAGAAGGCGAAAATGAGCAGTTCTTC.